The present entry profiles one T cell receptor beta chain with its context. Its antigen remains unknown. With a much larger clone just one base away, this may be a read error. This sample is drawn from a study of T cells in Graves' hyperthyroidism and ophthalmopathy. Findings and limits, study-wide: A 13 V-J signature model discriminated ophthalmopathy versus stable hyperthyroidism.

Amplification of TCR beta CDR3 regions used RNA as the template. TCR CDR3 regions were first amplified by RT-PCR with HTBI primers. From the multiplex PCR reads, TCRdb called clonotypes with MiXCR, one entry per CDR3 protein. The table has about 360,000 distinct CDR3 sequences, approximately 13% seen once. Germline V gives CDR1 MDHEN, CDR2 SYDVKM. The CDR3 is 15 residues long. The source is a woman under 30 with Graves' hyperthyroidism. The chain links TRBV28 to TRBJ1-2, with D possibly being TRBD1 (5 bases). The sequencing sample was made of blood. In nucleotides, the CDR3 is TGTGCCGGCAGTCAAACCTCTACAGGTGGCAATGGCTACACCTTC. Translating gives CAGSQTSTGGNGYTF.